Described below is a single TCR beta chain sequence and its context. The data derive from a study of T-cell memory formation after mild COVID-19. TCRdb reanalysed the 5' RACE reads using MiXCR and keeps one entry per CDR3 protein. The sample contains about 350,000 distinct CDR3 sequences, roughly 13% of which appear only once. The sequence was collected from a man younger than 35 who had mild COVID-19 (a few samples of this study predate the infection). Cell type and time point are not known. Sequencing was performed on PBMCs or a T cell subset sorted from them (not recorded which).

The CDR3 DNA follows: TGTGCCAGCAGTGAATTGGAAGGGCGCAGCTCACCCCTCCACTTT. Residues: CASSELEGRSSPLHF. V usage is TRBV25-1 and J usage is TRBJ1-6; no definite D call. CDR1 is MGHDK, CDR2 SYGVNS, per germline. V lost 1 base and J 10 bases, leaving 14 bases between the germline ends. The CDR3 loop spans 15 amino acids.